A selection of T cell receptor beta chains follows, all from one sample in a study of cytomegalovirus exposure and HLA in healthy donors. Clones were read by immunoSEQ multiplex PCR, and TCRdb kept only the in-frame ones, dropping some. Of 100,000 to 140,000 clones listed, more than 75% were seen once; the top ten hold less than 3.5%. The source material was PBMCs. Every receptor here comes from a man aged 25-45 years in good health and CMV-seropositive. CDR3s include the opening cysteine and the closing phenylalanine or tryptophan. The D gene is left open where the match is weak. Size values are once, few and many counts, or a class for expanded clones, and some rows have none.

len: 13
d_gene: NA
abundance: NA
v_gene: TRBV19
j_gene: TRBJ1-1
CDR3aa: CASSKGQVGSAFF
CDR3nt: TGTGCCAGTAGTAAGGGACAAGTGGGGTCGGCTTTCTTT

len: 16
d_gene: TRBD2
abundance: few
v_gene: TRBV18
j_gene: TRBJ2-7
CDR3aa: CASSPVGGVYSYEQYF
CDR3nt: TGTGCCAGCTCCCCTGTCGGGGGGGTTTATTCCTACGAGCAGTACTTC

len: 15
d_gene: NA
abundance: NA
v_gene: TRBV5-1
j_gene: TRBJ2-6
CDR3aa: CASSRDGAGANVLTF
CDR3nt: TGCGCCAGCAGCCGCGACGGGGCTGGGGCCAACGTCCTGACTTTC

len: 15
d_gene: NA
abundance: few
v_gene: TRBV13
j_gene: TRBJ1-5
CDR3aa: CASSLSGGANQPQHF
CDR3nt: TGTGCCAGCAGCCTATCGGGGGGAGCCAATCAGCCCCAGCATTTT

len: 16
d_gene: TRBD2
abundance: NA
v_gene: TRBV18
j_gene: TRBJ2-1
CDR3aa: CASSPLSGGAYNEQFF
CDR3nt: TGTGCCAGCTCACCACTAAGCGGGGGGGCCTACAATGAGCAGTTCTTC

len: 14
d_gene: NA
abundance: once
v_gene: TRBV5-4
j_gene: TRBJ2-3
CDR3aa: CASSLNLARDTQYF
CDR3nt: TGTGCCAGCAGCTTGAATCTAGCGAGAGATACGCAGTATTTT

len: 15
d_gene: NA
abundance: NA
v_gene: TRBV5-1
j_gene: TRBJ1-1
CDR3aa: CASSLRRGWNTEAFF
CDR3nt: TGCGCCAGCAGCTTGAGGAGGGGCTGGAACACTGAAGCTTTCTTT

len: 16
d_gene: TRBD2
abundance: few
v_gene: TRBV27
j_gene: TRBJ2-2
CDR3aa: CASSLLAAGVAGELFF
CDR3nt: TGTGCCAGCAGTTTATTGGCAGCGGGGGTCGCCGGGGAGCTGTTTTTT

len: 13
d_gene: TRBD1
abundance: NA
v_gene: TRBV18
j_gene: TRBJ1-1
CDR3aa: CASSPQDRAEAFF
CDR3nt: TGTGCCAGCTCACCACAGGACAGGGCTGAAGCTTTCTTT

len: 14
d_gene: NA
abundance: NA
v_gene: TRBV6-5
j_gene: TRBJ1-4
CDR3aa: CASSDPGVGEKLFF
CDR3nt: TGTGCCAGCAGTGATCCGGGGGTAGGAGAAAAACTGTTTTTT

len: 17
d_gene: NA
abundance: NA
v_gene: TRBV18
j_gene: TRBJ1-1
CDR3aa: CASSPTRAGGRWTEAFF
CDR3nt: TGTGCCAGCTCACCTACGAGGGCGGGAGGACGGTGGACTGAAGCTTTCTTT

len: 13
d_gene: TRBD1
abundance: NA
v_gene: TRBV6-6
j_gene: TRBJ1-1
CDR3aa: CASSLTGQAEAFF
CDR3nt: TGTGCCAGCAGTCTTACGGGACAGGCAGAAGCTTTCTTT

len: 12
d_gene: NA
abundance: NA
v_gene: TRBV7-8
j_gene: TRBJ1-1
CDR3aa: CASSLVSTEAFF
CDR3nt: TGTGCCAGCAGCTTAGTTTCGACTGAAGCTTTCTTT

len: 15
d_gene: NA
abundance: once
v_gene: TRBV5-1
j_gene: TRBJ2-2
CDR3aa: CASSLQGSNTGELFF
CDR3nt: TGCGCCAGCAGCTTACAGGGATCGAACACCGGGGAGCTGTTTTTT

len: 14
d_gene: NA
abundance: NA
v_gene: TRBV2
j_gene: TRBJ2-5
CDR3aa: CASMSRQVLETQYF
CDR3nt: TGTGCCAGCATGTCTAGGCAAGTCCTAGAGACCCAGTACTTC

len: 14
d_gene: NA
abundance: NA
v_gene: TRBV5-1
j_gene: TRBJ2-3
CDR3aa: CASSLLLSTDTQYF
CDR3nt: TGCGCCAGCAGCTTACTACTAAGCACAGATACGCAGTATTTT

len: 15
d_gene: NA
abundance: few
v_gene: TRBV10-2
j_gene: TRBJ2-5
CDR3aa: CATLQIRGSTETQYF
CDR3nt: TGCGCCACACTTCAAATAAGGGGCTCAACAGAGACCCAGTACTTC

len: 13
d_gene: NA
abundance: NA
v_gene: TRBV11-2
j_gene: TRBJ2-6
CDR3aa: CASSPSGANVLTF
CDR3nt: TGTGCCAGCAGCCCTTCTGGGGCCAACGTCCTGACTTTC

len: 14
d_gene: TRBD1
abundance: NA
v_gene: TRBV18
j_gene: TRBJ2-7
CDR3aa: CASSPRQGTYEQYF
CDR3nt: TGTGCCAGCTCACCCCGACAGGGAACCTACGAGCAGTACTTC

len: 15
d_gene: TRBD2
abundance: NA
v_gene: TRBV4-2
j_gene: TRBJ2-5
CDR3aa: CASSQQLAGGETQYF
CDR3nt: TGTGCCAGCAGCCAGCAACTAGCGGGGGGCGAGACCCAGTACTTC

len: 14
d_gene: NA
abundance: NA
v_gene: TRBV10-3
j_gene: TRBJ1-4
CDR3aa: CAISPTVGGEKLFF
CDR3nt: TGTGCCATCAGCCCGACTGTGGGGGGTGAAAAACTGTTTTTT

len: 13
d_gene: NA
abundance: NA
v_gene: TRBV19
j_gene: TRBJ1-1
CDR3aa: CASSIRGATEAFF
CDR3nt: TGTGCCAGTAGTATACGGGGGGCGACTGAAGCTTTCTTT

len: 14
d_gene: TRBD2
abundance: NA
v_gene: TRBV7-8
j_gene: TRBJ2-7
CDR3aa: CASSSIGLDGEQYF
CDR3nt: TGTGCCAGCAGCTCTATAGGACTAGATGGCGAGCAGTACTTC

len: 14
d_gene: TRBD1
abundance: medium-sized
v_gene: TRBV6-5
j_gene: TRBJ2-7
CDR3aa: CASSYDRGIYEQYF
CDR3nt: TGTGCCAGCAGTTACGACAGGGGGATTTACGAGCAGTACTTC

len: 15
d_gene: TRBD2
abundance: NA
v_gene: TRBV6-5
j_gene: TRBJ2-3
CDR3aa: CASSRETSTIDTQYF
CDR3nt: TGTGCCAGCAGTAGGGAGACTAGCACGATCGATACGCAGTATTTT

len: 17
d_gene: TRBD2
abundance: NA
v_gene: TRBV5-6
j_gene: TRBJ2-5
CDR3aa: CASSLRGGTSGQETQYF
CDR3nt: TGTGCCAGCAGCTTGCGGGGCGGGACTAGCGGGCAAGAGACCCAGTACTTC

len: 15
d_gene: TRBD2
abundance: NA
v_gene: TRBV11-2
j_gene: TRBJ2-1
CDR3aa: CASSLDVGGNNEQFF
CDR3nt: TGTGCCAGCAGCTTAGACGTGGGGGGGAACAATGAGCAGTTCTTC

len: 13
d_gene: NA
abundance: once
v_gene: TRBV10-1
j_gene: TRBJ1-1
CDR3aa: CASRVTVNTEAFF
CDR3nt: TGCGCCAGCAGAGTGACAGTTAACACTGAAGCTTTCTTT

len: 16
d_gene: NA
abundance: NA
v_gene: TRBV7-9
j_gene: TRBJ2-1
CDR3aa: CASSDTGTLSYNEQFF
CDR3nt: TGTGCCAGCAGCGACACCGGGACACTGTCCTACAATGAGCAGTTCTTC

len: 13
d_gene: NA
abundance: once
v_gene: TRBV30
j_gene: TRBJ2-7
CDR3aa: CAWSPGSSYEQYF
CDR3nt: TGTGCCTGGAGCCCGGGATCCTCCTACGAGCAGTACTTC

len: 11
d_gene: NA
abundance: NA
v_gene: TRBV7-9
j_gene: TRBJ2-1
CDR3aa: CASSGAIGQFF
CDR3nt: TGTGCCAGCAGCGGGGCGATCGGGCAGTTCTTC

len: 15
d_gene: NA
abundance: NA
v_gene: TRBV5-1
j_gene: TRBJ1-1
CDR3aa: CASSSRGFRNTEAFF
CDR3nt: TGCGCCAGCAGCTCGAGAGGGTTTAGGAACACTGAAGCTTTCTTT

len: 15
d_gene: TRBD1
abundance: NA
v_gene: TRBV5-1
j_gene: TRBJ2-2
CDR3aa: CASNGQGGNTGELFF
CDR3nt: TGCGCCAGCAATGGACAGGGGGGAAACACCGGGGAGCTGTTTTTT